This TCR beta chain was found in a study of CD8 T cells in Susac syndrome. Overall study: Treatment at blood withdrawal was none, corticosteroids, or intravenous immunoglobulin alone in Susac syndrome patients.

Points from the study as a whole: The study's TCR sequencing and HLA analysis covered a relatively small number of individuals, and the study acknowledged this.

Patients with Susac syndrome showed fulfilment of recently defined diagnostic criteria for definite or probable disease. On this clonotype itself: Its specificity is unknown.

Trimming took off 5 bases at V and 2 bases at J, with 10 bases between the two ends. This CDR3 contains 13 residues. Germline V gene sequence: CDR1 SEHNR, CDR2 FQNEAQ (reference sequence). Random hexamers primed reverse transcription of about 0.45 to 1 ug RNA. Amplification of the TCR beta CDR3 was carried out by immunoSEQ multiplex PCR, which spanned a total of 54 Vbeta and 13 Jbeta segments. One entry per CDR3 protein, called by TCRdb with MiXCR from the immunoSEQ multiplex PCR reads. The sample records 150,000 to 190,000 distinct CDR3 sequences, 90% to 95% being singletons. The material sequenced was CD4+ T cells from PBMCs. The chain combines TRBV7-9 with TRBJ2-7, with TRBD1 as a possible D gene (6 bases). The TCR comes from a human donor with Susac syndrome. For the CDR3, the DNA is TGTGCCAGCAGCCGGGACAACACCTACGAGCAGTACTTC. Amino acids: CASSRDNTYEQYF.